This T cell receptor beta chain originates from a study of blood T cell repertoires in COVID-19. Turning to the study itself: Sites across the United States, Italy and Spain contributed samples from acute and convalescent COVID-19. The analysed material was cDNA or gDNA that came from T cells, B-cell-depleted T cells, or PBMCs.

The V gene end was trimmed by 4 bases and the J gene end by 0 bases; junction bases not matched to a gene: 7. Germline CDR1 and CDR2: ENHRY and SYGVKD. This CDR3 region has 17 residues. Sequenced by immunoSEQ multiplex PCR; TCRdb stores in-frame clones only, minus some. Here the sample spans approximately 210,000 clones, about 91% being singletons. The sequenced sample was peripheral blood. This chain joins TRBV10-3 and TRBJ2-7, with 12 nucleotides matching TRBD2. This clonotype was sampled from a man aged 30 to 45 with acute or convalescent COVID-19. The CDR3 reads CAISGTSGDGSSYEQYF. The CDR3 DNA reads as TGTGCCATCAGTGGGACTAGCGGGGACGGAAGCTCCTACGAGCAGTACTTC.